The 5 T cell receptor beta chains below all came from one sample that was sequenced in a study of blood T cells in healthy people across ages. Primers used in a second PCR of roughly 7 to 12 cycles were a sample-barcoded 5' primer and a J-beta primer mix. TCRdb passed the 5' RACE reads through MiXCR, listing each CDR3 protein once. The profile shows about 1 million distinct CDR3 sequences, more than 40% of them singletons. The sample comprised blood. The receptor source for this set is a woman in her sixties in good health.

This clonotype showed up many times. The chain has TRBV28 and TRBJ1-6; no definite D call. Trimming pared 6 bases from V and 4 bases from J, leaving 19 bases between. The CDR3 length is 17 residues. Germline lookup yields CDR1 MDHEN and CDR2 SYDVKM. CDR3 sequence (DNA): TGTGCCAGCAGCCCACCGGGCCGGCTACTATATAATTCACCCCTCCACTTT. Residues: CASSPPGRLLYNSPLHF.

The V gene is TRBV29-1, the J gene TRBJ2-7, with 8 positions matching TRBD2. The trim removed 7 bases at V and 5 bases at J, leaving 10 bases unmatched. CDR1 is SQVTM and CDR2 is ANQGSEA in the germline V gene. This CDR3 has 13 amino acids. The CDR3 region has the DNA TGCAGCGCTTCTCTAGCGGGTGACGACGAGCAGTACTTC. Amino acid sequence: CSASLAGDDEQYF.

This clonotype was seen a few times. The J gene is TRBJ2-4, the V gene TRBV4-1, with 9 bases lining up with TRBD2. CDR3 length equals 17 residues. The trim removed 4 bases at V and 0 bases at J, leaving 7 bases unmatched. Germline loops: CDR1 MGHRA, CDR2 YSYEKL. The CDR3 region is CASSPYETSGAKNIQYF. CDR3 sequence (DNA): TGCGCCAGCAGCCCGTACGAGACTAGCGGAGCCAAAAACATTCAGTACTTC.

This clonotype was detected only once. At one of its ends the junction is not consistent with the germline gene, which may arise from a read error. V gene TRBV6-6 combines with J gene TRBJ2-4; TRBD1 is a possible D gene (6 bases). This CDR3 has 15 amino acids. Germline V gene sequence: CDR1 MNHNY, CDR2 SVGAGI (reference sequence). DNA for the CDR3: TGTGTCAGCAGTCCCAGACAGGAAGCCAAAAACATTCAGTACTTC. Its protein is CVSSPRQEAKNIQYF.

This chain connects TRBV15 to TRBJ2-3, with no clear D. Germline CDR1 and CDR2: LNHNV and YYDKDF (reference sequence). V dropped 0 bases and J dropped 2 bases, with 9 bases sitting between them. The CDR3 spans 15 residues. For the CDR3, the DNA is TGTGCCACCAGCAGAGATAGGGCAGCCACAGATACGCAGTATTTT. This gives the protein CATSRDRAATDTQYF.